A selection of T cell receptor beta chains follows, all from one sample in a study of blood T cells in healthy people across ages. TCRdb passed the 5' RACE reads through MiXCR, listing each CDR3 protein once. The data hold hundreds of thousands of distinct CDR3 sequences, with about 62% observed a single time. Sequencing was done on a sample of blood. These receptors were obtained from a man aged 25 to 40 in good health. Both conserved end residues are part of each CDR3. The order of the fields is clone size, V gene, D gene, J gene, CDR3 DNA, CDR3 protein. D genes are given only for firm matches. The size of a clone is reported for some rows only, either as once, few or many, or as a class for expanded clones.

.	TRBV5-1	.	TRBJ1-2	TGCGCCAGCAGCCCGGACAGTCCCTATGGCTACACCTTC	CASSPDSPYGYTF
.	TRBV28	.	TRBJ1-5	TGTGCCAGCTTCCGGGGTTGGAGCAATCAGCCCCAGCATTTT	CASFRGWSNQPQHF
.	TRBV4-3	.	TRBJ2-1	TGCGCCAGCAGCCAAGACTTAAGTGACAATGAGCAGTTCTTC	CASSQDLSDNEQFF
.	TRBV24-1	.	TRBJ2-5	TGTGCCACCAGTGGGCAGGGGAAAGAGACCCAGTACTTC	CATSGQGKETQYF
many	TRBV29-1	.	TRBJ2-3	TGCAGCGTTGAGGGCTACCTCAGGGGCTCAGATACGCAGTATTTT	CSVEGYLRGSDTQYF
few	TRBV11-1	.	TRBJ2-7	TGTGCCAGCAGCTTAGTCGGCGGACATCTTGGCTCCTACGAGCAGTACTTC	CASSLVGGHLGSYEQYF
.	TRBV29-1	TRBD1	TRBJ1-2	TGCAGCGCGGGACAGGGGGCAAGTTATGGCTACACCTTC	CSAGQGASYGYTF
.	TRBV28	TRBD1	TRBJ1-6	TGTGCCAGCAGTTTCCCCCCTTGGACAGGCTATAATTCACCCCTCCACTTT	CASSFPPWTGYNSPLHF
.	TRBV27	.	TRBJ2-5	TGTGCTGCAGGGATTCAAGAGACCCAGTACTTC	CAAGIQETQYF
.	TRBV27	.	TRBJ2-2	TGTGCCAGCAGTTCTCAGGGGCAGGGGGAGCTGTTTTTT	CASSSQGQGELFF
few	TRBV7-9	TRBD2	TRBJ2-1	TGTGCCAGCAGCGCGACTAGCGGAATCTACAATGAGCAGTTCTTC	CASSATSGIYNEQFF
.	TRBV12-3/TRBV12-4	TRBD1	TRBJ1-2	TGTGCCAGCAGTTTAGTGTCCGGGACAGGGGGCGGCTACACCTTC	CASSLVSGTGGGYTF
.	TRBV7-2	TRBD1	TRBJ2-7	TGTGCCAGCAGCAATGCCGCGGACAGGGCTTACGAGCAGTACTTC	CASSNAADRAYEQYF
few	TRBV7-3	TRBD1	TRBJ2-1	TGTGCCAGCAGCTTTGTGGGCGGACAGGGATCCTACAATGAGCAGTTCTTC	CASSFVGGQGSYNEQFF
few	TRBV20-1	TRBD2	TRBJ2-1	TGCAGTGCTAGAGTAACTAGCGGGGGCTTGACGGTAAATGAGCAGTTCTTC	CSARVTSGGLTVNEQFF
.	TRBV12-3/TRBV12-4	TRBD2	TRBJ2-3	TGTGCCAGCAGTCTACTAGCGGGGGTACGGGATACGCAGTATTTT	CASSLLAGVRDTQYF
few	TRBV27	.	TRBJ2-7	TGTGCCAGCAGTTTAGGAGCGGTTTCAGAGCAGTACTTC	CASSLGAVSEQYF
.	TRBV5-6	TRBD1	TRBJ1-5	TGTGCCAGCAGCTTTTCAAGACAGGGAAATCAGCCCCAGCATTTT	CASSFSRQGNQPQHF
once	TRBV7-2	TRBD1	TRBJ2-7	TGTGCCAGCAGCTTAGCGCTGGGACAGGGTTGGTACGAGCAGTACTTC	CASSLALGQGWYEQYF
.	TRBV7-9	TRBD1	TRBJ2-1	TGTGCCAGCAGCTTAGGACGCCAGGGGGTCTCCTACAATGGGCAGTTCTTC	CASSLGRQGVSYNGQFF
few	TRBV19	.	TRBJ2-7	TGTGCCAGTAGCATTGGACAGTCCTACGAGCAGTACTTC	CASSIGQSYEQYF
.	TRBV12-3/TRBV12-4	.	TRBJ2-4	TGTGCCAGCAGTCCCCTCAGAGACCCCACCAACATTCAGTACTTC	CASSPLRDPTNIQYF
.	TRBV5-1	TRBD1	TRBJ1-1	TGCGCCAGTAAGGCCCCCCGGACAGGTGCGAACACTGAAGCTTTCTTT	CASKAPRTGANTEAFF
.	TRBV6-5	.	TRBJ2-1	TGTGCCAGCAGTCACGCAAGGAGCTCCTACAATGAGCAGTTCTTC	CASSHARSSYNEQFF
.	TRBV7-2	TRBD1	TRBJ2-5	TGTGCCAGCAGCTTAGGACAGGGGCCTTACAATGAGCAGTACTTC	CASSLGQGPYNEQYF
once	TRBV5-1	.	TRBJ1-2	TGCGCCAGCAGCCTGCCGGGACCCCAAAGTGGCTACACCTTC	CASSLPGPQSGYTF
few	TRBV28	.	TRBJ2-4	TGTGCCAGCAGACCCGGGACAAGAGAAAACATTCAGTACTTC	CASRPGTRENIQYF
.	TRBV4-2	.	TRBJ1-5	TGTGCCAGCAGCCAAGAGCGGGACCAGCCCCAGCATTTT	CASSQERDQPQHF
.	TRBV12-3/TRBV12-4	.	TRBJ2-5	TGTGCCAGCAGTTTTGGTCTGGGCAGAGAAGAGACCCAGTACTTC	CASSFGLGREETQYF
.	TRBV5-5	TRBD1	TRBJ1-4	TGTGCCAGCAGCTTGCCGGGACAGTCTGAGAAACTGTTTTTT	CASSLPGQSEKLFF
.	TRBV7-3	TRBD1	TRBJ2-1	TGTGCCAGCAGCCCCCGACAGGGGGCCTACAATGAGCAGTTCTTC	CASSPRQGAYNEQFF
.	TRBV29-1	.	TRBJ2-1	TGCAGCGTGAAGCGGACAGCAAATGAGCAGTTCTTC	CSVKRTANEQFF
.	TRBV4-1	TRBD2	TRBJ2-1	TGCGCCAGCAGCCAACCCACACTAGCGGGGGGAATCAATGAGCAGTTCTTC	CASSQPTLAGGINEQFF
.	TRBV11-2	.	TRBJ2-1	TGTGCCAGCAGCTTAGTGTTGTCAGGGGAATATGAGCAGTTCTTC	CASSLVLSGEYEQFF
few	TRBV18	.	TRBJ1-5	TGTGCCAGCTCACCAAAGGGAGATCAGCCCCAGCATTTT	CASSPKGDQPQHF
.	TRBV10-3	TRBD1	TRBJ1-1	TGTGCCATCAGTGTAACAGGGGGTACCACTGAAGCTTTCTTT	CAISVTGGTTEAFF
.	TRBV3-1	.	TRBJ1-4	TGTGCCAGCAGCCAGATGGATGGTGAAAAACTGTTTTTT	CASSQMDGEKLFF
.	TRBV6-1	.	TRBJ2-3	TGTGCCAGCAGGCCACCGGGCAGGGGAGGCACAGATACGCAGTATTTT	CASRPPGRGGTDTQYF
.	TRBV10-3	.	TRBJ2-1	TGTGCCATCAGGGAACGGGGGGCGAGGAAGGAGCAGTTCTTC	CAIRERGARKEQFF